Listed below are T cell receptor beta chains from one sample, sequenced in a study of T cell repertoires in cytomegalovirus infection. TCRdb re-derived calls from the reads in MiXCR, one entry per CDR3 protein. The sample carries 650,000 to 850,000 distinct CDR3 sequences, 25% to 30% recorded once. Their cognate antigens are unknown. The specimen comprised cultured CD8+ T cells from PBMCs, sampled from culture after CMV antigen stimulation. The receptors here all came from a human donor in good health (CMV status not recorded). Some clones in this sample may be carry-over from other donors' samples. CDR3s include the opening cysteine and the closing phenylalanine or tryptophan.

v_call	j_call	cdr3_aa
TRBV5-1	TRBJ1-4	CASSLPGGANEKLFF
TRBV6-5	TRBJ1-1	CASSPRDRGGTEAFF
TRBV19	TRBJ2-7	CASSMGQGIREQYF
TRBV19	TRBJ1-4	CASSISAATNEKLFF
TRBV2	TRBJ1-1	CASSDRAFMNTEAFF
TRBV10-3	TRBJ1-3	CAISTRLSTGGPPGNTIYF
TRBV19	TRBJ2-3	CASSIDWGGTDTQYF
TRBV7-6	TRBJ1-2	CASSSDRGLEGYTF
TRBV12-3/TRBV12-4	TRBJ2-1	CASSRLAGNEQFF
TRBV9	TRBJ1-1	CASSVRSGHTEAFF
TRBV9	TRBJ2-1	CASSAYRGPYNEQFF
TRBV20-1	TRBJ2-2	CSARDVTGGLTGELFF
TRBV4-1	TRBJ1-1	CASSPRKGSMNTEAFF
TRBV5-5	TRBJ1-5	CASSFEPGQGSNQPQHF
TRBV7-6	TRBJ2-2	CASSFRGNTGELFF
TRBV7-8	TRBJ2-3	CASIWRGAESTDTQYF
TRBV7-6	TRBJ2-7	CASSLVYGGTDEQYF
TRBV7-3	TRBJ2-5	CASSPEYQETQYF
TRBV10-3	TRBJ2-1	CACRGGGAEWYNEQFF
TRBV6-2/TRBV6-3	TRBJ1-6	CASTTGTYGSSPLHF
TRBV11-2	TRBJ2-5	CASSEDGTGVSETQYF
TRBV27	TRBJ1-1	CASRPGTADLEAFF
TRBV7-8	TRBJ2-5	CASSIEGGADETQYF
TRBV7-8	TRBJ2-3	CASSLEVWKITDTQYF
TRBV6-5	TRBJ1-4	CASSYKQGGDEKLFF
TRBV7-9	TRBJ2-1	CASSLAPRLDDEQFF
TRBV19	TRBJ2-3	CASSIGGAPLEDTQYF
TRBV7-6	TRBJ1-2	CASSFIGDGYTF
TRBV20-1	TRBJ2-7	CSARDLGAVSYEQYF
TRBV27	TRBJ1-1	CASSPGGGAGEAFF
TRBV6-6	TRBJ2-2	CASSYSLGSGELFF
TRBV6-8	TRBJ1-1	CASRSVLATGRFPEAFF
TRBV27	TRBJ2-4	CASSLSRLAIQYF
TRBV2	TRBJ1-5	CASSRDSEGNQPQHF
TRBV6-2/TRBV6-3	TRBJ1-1	CASSPGQSYYLNTEAFF
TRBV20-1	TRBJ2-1	CSATNRGEGFYNEQFF
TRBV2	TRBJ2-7	CASSEGPESYEQYF
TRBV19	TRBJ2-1	CASSYRDRGFDEQFF
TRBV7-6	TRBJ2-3	CASSLGSGTDTQYF
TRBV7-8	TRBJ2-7	CASSIMGQKLYEQYF
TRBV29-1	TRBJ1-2	CSVEGGTGRNGYTF
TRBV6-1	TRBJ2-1	CASSEEGSGGANEQFF
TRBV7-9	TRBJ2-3	CASSSWTSGGQEYF
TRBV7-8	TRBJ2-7	CASSLENAALSYEQYF
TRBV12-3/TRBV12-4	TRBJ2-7	CASSFWVELSSYEQYF
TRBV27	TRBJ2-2	CASTPWDGTNTGELFF
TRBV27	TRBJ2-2	CASSLSTELPGELFF
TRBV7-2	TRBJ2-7	CASSLAGTGSYEQYF
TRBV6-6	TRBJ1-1	CASIRITDTEAFF
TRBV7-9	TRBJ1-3	CASSSSGTRSGNTIYF
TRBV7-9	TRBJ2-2	CASSPPGTSGGELFF
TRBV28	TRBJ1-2	CASSEIGHHGYTF
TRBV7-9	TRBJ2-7	CASSPTGPDEQYF